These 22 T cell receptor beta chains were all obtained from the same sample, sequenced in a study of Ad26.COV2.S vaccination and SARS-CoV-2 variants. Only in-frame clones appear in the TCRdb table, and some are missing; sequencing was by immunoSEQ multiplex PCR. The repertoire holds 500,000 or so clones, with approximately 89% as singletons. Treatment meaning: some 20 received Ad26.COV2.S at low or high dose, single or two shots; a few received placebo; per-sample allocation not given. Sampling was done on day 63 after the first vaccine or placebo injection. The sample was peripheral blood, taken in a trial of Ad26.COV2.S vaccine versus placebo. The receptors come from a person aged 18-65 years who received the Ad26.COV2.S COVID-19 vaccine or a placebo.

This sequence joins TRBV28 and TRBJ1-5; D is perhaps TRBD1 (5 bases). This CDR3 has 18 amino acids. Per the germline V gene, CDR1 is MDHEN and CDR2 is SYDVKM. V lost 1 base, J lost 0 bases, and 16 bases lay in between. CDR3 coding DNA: TGTGCCAGCAGTTTATATTTCAGTCGGGACTATAGCAATCAGCCCCAGCATTTT. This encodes CASSLYFSRDYSNQPQHF.

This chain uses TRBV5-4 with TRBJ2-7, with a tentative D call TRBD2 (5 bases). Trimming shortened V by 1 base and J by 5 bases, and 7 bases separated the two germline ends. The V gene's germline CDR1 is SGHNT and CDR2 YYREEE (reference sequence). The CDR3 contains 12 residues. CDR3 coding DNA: TGTGCCAGCAGCTTGTGGGGAGACGAGCAGTACGTC. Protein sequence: CASSLWGDEQYV.

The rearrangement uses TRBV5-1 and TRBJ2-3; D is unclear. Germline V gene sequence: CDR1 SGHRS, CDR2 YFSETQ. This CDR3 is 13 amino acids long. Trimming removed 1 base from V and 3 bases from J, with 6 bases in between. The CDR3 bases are TGCGCCAGCAGCTTGACTACTACAGATACGCAGTATTTT. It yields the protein CASSLTTTDTQYF.

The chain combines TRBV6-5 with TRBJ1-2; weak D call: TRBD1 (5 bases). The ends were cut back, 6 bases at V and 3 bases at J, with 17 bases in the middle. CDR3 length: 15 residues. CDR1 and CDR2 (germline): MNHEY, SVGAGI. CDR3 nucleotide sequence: TGTGCCAGCAGGCCCCCTCGGGGCCAGGACTATGGCTACACCTTC. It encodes CASRPPRGQDYGYTF.

DNA for the CDR3: TGCGCCAGCAGCCAAGTCCCAGGGGCCAATCAGCCCCAGCATTTT. This translates into CASSQVPGANQPQHF. V usage is TRBV4-3 and J usage is TRBJ1-5; a weak D match, TRBD1 (6 bases). This CDR3 is built from 15 residues. Germline V gives CDR1 LGHNA, CDR2 YSLEER. The V end lost 1 base, the J end lost 3 bases, and 10 bases lay between the germline ends.

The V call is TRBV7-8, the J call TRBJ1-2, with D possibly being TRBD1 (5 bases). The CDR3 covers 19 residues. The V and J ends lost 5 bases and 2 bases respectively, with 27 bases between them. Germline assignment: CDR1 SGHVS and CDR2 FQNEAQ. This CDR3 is CASSRRAGLPAAPNYGYTF. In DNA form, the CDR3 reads TGTGCCAGCAGCCGGCGGGCAGGGCTCCCAGCAGCCCCGAACTATGGCTACACCTTC.

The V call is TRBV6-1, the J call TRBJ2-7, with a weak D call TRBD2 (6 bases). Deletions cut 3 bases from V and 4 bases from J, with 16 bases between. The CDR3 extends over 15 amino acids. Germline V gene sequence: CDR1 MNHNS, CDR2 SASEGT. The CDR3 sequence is CASSELFMGTYEQYF. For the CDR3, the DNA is TGTGCCAGCAGTGAGCTCTTTATGGGGACTTACGAGCAGTACTTC.

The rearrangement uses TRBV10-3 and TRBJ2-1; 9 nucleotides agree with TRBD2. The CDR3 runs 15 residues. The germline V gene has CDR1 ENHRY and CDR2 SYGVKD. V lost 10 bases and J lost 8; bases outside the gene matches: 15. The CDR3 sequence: CATQSGTSRLHEQFF. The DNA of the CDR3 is TGTGCCACTCAATCGGGGACTAGCCGTTTACATGAGCAGTTCTTC.

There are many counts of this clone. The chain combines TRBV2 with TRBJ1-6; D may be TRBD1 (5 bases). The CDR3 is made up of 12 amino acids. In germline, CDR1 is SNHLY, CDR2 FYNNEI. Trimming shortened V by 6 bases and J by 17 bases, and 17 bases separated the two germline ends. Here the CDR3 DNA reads TGTGCCAGCAGGTATACAGGAGGAGGAATCCACTTT. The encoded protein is CASRYTGGGIHF.

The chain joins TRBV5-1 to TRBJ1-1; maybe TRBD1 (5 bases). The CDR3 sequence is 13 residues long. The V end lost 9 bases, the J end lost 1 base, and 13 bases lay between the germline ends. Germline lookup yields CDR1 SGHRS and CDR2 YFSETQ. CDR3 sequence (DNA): TGCGCCACGTCTCGACAGAGGAACACTGAAGCTTTCTTT. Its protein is CATSRQRNTEAFF.

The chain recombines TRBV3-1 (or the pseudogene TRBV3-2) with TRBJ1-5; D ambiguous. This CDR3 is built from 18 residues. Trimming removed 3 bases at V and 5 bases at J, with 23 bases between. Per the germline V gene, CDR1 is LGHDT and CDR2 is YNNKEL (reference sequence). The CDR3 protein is CASSQDRRVHHPHQPQHF. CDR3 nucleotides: TGTGCCAGCAGCCAGGACCGAAGGGTTCACCACCCCCATCAGCCCCAGCATTTT.

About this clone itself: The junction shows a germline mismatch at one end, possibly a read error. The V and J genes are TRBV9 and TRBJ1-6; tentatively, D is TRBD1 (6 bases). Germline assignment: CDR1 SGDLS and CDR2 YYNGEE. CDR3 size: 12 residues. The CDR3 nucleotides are TGTGCCAGCAGCCCGGGGTGGGGGCTCCCCGTCTTT. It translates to CASSPGWGLPVF.

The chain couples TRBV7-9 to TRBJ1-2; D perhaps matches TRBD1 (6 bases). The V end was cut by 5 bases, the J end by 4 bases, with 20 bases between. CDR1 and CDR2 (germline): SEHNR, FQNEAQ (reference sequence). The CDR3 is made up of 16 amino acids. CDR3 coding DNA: TGTGCCAGCAGCCCCGGCCGGGACAAGAGAAGCTATGGCTACACCTTC. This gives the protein CASSPGRDKRSYGYTF.

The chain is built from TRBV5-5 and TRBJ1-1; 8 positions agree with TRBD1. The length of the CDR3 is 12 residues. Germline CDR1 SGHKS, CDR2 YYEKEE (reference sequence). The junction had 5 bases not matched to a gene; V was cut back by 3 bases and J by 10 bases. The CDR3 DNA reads TGTGCCAGCAGCTCTACAGGGGGAAGAGCTTTCTTT. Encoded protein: CASSSTGGRAFF.

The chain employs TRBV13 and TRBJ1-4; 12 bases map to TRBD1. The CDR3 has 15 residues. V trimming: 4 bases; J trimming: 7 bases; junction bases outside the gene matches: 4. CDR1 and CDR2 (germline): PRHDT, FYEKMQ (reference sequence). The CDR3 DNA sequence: TGTGCCAGCAGCTCCGGGACAGGGGGCCTTGAAAAACTGTTTTTT. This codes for CASSSGTGGLEKLFF.

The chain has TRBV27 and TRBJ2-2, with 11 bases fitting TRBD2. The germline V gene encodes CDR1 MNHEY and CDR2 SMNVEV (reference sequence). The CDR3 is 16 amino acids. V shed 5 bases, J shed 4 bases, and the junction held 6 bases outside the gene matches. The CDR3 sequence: CASSPGLAGITGELFF. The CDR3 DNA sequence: TGTGCCAGCAGTCCCGGACTAGCGGGTATCACCGGGGAGCTGTTTTTT.

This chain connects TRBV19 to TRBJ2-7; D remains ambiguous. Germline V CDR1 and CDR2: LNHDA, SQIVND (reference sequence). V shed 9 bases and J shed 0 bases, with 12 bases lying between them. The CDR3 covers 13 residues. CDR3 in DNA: TGTGCCAGGATAAATCACCGCTCCTACGAGCAGTACGTC. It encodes CARINHRSYEQYV.

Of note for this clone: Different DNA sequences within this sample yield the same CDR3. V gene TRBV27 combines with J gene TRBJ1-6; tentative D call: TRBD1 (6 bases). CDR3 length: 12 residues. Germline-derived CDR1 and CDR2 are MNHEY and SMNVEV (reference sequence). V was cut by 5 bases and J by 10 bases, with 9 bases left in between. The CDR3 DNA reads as TGTGCCAGCAGTAGCAGGGGATCACCCCTCCACTTT. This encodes CASSSRGSPLHF.

CDR3 in DNA: TGTGCCAGCAGGAACAGGGGCGGGTCTATGAACACTGAAGCTTTCTTT. As protein: CASRNRGGSMNTEAFF. The chain uses TRBV7-2 and TRBJ1-1; 7 bases line up with TRBD1. The CDR3 length is 16 residues. Germline-derived CDR1 and CDR2 are SGHTA and FQGNSA. Trimming at V came to 6 bases and at J to 0 bases, leaving 10 bases not matched to a gene.

The CDR3 loop is CASSPWTGGDRMNTEAFF. The CDR3 DNA is TGTGCCAGCAGTCCGTGGACAGGGGGCGATAGGATGAACACTGAAGCTTTCTTT. J is TRBJ1-1 and V is TRBV27; 11 nucleotides align to TRBD1. This CDR3 has 18 amino acids. J was trimmed by 0 bases and V by 5 bases; bases with no gene match: 11. The V gene's germline CDR1 is MNHEY and CDR2 SMNVEV (reference sequence).

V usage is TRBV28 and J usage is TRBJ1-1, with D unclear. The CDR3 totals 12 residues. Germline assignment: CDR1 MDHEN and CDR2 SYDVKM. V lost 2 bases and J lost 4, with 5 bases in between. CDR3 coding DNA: TGTGCCAGCAGTTTAAGGTCCACTGAAGCTTTCTTT. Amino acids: CASSLRSTEAFF. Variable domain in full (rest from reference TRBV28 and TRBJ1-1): DVKVTQSSRYLVKRTGEKVFLECVQDMDHENMFWYRQDPGLGLRLIYFSYDVKMKEKGDIPEGYSVSREKKERFSLILESASTNQTSMYLCASSLRSTEAFFGQGTRLTVV.

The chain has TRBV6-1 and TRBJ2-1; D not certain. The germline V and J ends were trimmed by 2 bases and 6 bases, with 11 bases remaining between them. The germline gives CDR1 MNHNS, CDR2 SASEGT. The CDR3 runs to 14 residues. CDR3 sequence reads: CASSELNPANEQFF. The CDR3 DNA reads TGTGCCAGCAGTGAATTAAACCCAGCCAATGAGCAGTTCTTC.